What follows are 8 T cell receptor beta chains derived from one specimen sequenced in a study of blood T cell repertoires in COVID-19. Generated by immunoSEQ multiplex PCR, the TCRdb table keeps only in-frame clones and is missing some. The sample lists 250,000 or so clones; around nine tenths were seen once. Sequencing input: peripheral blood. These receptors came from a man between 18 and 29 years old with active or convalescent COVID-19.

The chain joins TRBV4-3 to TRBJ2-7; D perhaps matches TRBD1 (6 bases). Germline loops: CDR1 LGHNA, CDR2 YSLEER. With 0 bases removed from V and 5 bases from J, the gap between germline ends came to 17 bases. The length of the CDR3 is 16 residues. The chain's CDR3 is CASSQDRDTSFHEQYF. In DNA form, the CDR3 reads TGCGCCAGCAGCCAAGATAGGGACACATCCTTCCACGAGCAGTACTTC.

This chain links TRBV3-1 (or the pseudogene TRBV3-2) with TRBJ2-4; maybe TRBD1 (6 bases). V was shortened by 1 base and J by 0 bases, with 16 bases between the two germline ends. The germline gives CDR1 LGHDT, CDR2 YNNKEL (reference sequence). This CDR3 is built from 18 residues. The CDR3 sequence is CASSQAGVAPQAKNIQYF. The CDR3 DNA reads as TGTGCCAGCAGCCAAGCAGGGGTCGCCCCACAAGCCAAAAACATTCAGTACTTC.

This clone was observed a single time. CDR3 sequence reads: CASSYTRGYGNEQFF. The CDR3 DNA reads TGTGCCAGCAGCTACACTAGGGGGTACGGGAATGAGCAGTTCTTC. The chain uses TRBV7-2 and TRBJ2-1; possibly TRBD1 for D (6 bases). Trimming pared 4 bases from V and 7 bases from J, leaving 17 bases between. The CDR3 contains 15 residues. Germline V lookup: CDR1 SGHTA, CDR2 FQGNSA.

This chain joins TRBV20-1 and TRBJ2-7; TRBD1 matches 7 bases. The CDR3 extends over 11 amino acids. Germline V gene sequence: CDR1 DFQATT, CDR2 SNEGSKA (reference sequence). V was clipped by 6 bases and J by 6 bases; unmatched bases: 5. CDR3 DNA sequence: TGCAGTGCCCCCGACAGGGCCGAGCAGTACTTC. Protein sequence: CSAPDRAEQYF.

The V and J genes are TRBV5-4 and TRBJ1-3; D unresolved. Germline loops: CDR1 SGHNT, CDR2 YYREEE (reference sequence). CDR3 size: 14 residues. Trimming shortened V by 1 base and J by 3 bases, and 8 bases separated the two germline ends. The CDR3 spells CASSLWPVGNTIYF. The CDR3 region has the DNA TGTGCCAGCAGCTTGTGGCCAGTTGGAAACACCATATATTTT. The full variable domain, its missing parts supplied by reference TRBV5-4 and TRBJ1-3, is ETGVTQSPTHLIKTRGQQVTLRCSSQSGHNTVSWYQQALGQGPQFIFQYYREEENGRGNFPPRFSGLQFPNYSSELNVNALELDDSALYLCASSLWPVGNTIYFGEGSWLTVV.

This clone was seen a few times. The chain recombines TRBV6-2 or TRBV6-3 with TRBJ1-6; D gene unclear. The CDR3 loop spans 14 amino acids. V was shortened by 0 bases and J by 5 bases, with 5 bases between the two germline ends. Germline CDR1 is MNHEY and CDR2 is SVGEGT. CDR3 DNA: TGTGCCAGCAGTTACTCTGCAGATAATTCACCCCTCCACTTT. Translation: CASSYSADNSPLHF.

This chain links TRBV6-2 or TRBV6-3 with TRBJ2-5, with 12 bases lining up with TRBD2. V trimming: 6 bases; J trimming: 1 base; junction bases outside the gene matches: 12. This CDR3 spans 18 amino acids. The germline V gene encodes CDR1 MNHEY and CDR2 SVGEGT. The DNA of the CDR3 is TGTGCCAGCAGCCTCACCCCGGGACTAGCGGGCCTCCAAGAGACCCAGTACTTC. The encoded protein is CASSLTPGLAGLQETQYF.

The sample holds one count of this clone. The DNA for the CDR3 is TGCAGTGCTACCGTCTCCTACGAGCAGTACTTC. Its translation is CSATVSYEQYF. The rearrangement uses TRBV20-1 and TRBJ2-7; D is unclear. Germline-derived CDR1 and CDR2 are DFQATT and SNEGSKA (reference sequence). This CDR3 region has 11 residues. V dropped 4 bases and J dropped 0 bases, with 4 bases sitting between them.